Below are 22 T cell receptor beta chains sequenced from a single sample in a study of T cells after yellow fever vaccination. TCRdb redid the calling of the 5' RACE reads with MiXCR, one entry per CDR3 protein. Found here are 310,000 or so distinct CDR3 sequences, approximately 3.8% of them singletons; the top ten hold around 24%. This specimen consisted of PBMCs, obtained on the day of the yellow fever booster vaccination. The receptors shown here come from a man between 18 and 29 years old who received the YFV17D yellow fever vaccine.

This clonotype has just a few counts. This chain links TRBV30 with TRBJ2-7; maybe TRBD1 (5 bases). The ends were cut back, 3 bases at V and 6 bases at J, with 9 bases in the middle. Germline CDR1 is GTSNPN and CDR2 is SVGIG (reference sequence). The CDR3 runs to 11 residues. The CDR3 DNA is TGTGCCTGGAGGCAAGGGGCCGAGCAGTACGTC. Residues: CAWRQGAEQYV.

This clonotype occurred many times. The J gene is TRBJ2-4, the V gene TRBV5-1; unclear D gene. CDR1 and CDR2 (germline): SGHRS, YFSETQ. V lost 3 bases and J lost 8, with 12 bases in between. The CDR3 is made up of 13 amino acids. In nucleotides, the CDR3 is TGCGCCAGCAGCTATCCTGGTGATGACATTCAGTACTTC. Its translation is CASSYPGDDIQYF.

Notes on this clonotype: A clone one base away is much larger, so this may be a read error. The CDR3 region has the DNA TGTGCCAGCCCGAATTACACCGTACCGCGCTATGGCTACACCTTC. It translates to CASPNYTVPRYGYTF. The chain couples TRBV27 to TRBJ1-2; D remains ambiguous. V was clipped by 8 bases and J by 4 bases, with 20 bases between them. There are 15 residues in the CDR3. The germline CDR1 and CDR2 sequences are MNHEY and SMNVEV (reference sequence).

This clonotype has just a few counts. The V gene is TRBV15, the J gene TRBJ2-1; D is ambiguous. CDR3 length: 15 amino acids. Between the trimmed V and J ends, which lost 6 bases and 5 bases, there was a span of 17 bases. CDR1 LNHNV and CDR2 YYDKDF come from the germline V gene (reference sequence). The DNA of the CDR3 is TGTGCCACCAGAGATAGGGTAATTAGGGACAATGAGCAGTTCTTC. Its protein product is CATRDRVIRDNEQFF.

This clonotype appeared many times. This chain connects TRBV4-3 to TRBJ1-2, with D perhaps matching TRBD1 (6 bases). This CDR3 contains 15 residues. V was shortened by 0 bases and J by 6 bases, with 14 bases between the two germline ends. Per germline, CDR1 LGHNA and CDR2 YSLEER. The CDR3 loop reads CASSQDRGGADGYTF. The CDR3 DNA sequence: TGCGCCAGCAGCCAAGATCGCGGGGGCGCGGATGGCTACACCTTC.

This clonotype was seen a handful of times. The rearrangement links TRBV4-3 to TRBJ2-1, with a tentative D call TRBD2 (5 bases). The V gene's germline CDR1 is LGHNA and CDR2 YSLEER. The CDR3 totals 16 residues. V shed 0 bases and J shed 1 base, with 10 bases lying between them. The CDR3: CASSQDHPGSYNEQFF. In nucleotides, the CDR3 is TGCGCCAGCAGCCAAGACCACCCGGGATCCTACAATGAGCAGTTCTTC.

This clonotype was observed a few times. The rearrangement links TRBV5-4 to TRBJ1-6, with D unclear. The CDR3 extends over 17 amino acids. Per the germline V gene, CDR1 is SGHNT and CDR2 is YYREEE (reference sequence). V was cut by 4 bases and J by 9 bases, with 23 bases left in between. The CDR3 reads CASSPSIEEFASSPLHF. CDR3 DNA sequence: TGTGCCAGCAGCCCGTCCATTGAGGAGTTTGCCAGTTCACCCCTCCACTTT.

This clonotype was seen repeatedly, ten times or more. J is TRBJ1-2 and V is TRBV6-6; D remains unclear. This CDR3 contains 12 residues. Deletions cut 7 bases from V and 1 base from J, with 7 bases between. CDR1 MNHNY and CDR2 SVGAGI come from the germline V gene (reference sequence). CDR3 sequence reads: CASTGNNYGYTF. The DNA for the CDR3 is TGTGCCAGCACCGGGAATAACTATGGCTACACCTTC.

The CDR3: CASSVDPSARGTEAFF. Here the CDR3 DNA reads TGTGCCAGCAGCGTAGACCCATCCGCACGGGGCACTGAAGCTTTCTTT. The V call is TRBV9, the J call TRBJ1-1; D unclear. Germline V gives CDR1 SGDLS, CDR2 YYNGEE. The CDR3 totals 16 residues. V was trimmed by 0 bases and J by 4 bases, leaving 16 bases between them.

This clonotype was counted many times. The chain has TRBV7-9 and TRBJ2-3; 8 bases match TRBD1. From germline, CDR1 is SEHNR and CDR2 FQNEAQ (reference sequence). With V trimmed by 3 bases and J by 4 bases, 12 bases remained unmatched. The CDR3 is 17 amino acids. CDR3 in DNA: TGTGCCAGCAGCTTTGAGGCAGGACAGGGAATTTCAGATACGCAGTATTTT. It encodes CASSFEAGQGISDTQYF.

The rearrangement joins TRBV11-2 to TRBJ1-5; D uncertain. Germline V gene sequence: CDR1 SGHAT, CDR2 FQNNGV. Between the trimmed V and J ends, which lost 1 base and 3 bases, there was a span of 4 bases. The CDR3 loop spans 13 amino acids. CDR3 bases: TGTGCCAGCAGCTTAGCAGACAATCAGCCCCAGCATTTT. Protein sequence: CASSLADNQPQHF.

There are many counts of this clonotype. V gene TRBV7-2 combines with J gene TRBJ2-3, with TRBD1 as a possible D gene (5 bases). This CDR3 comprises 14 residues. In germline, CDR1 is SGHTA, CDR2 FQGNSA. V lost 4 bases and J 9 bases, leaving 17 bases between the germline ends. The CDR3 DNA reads TGTGCCAGCAGCTACCAGACAGATCCCGTGACGCAGTATTTT. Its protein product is CASSYQTDPVTQYF.

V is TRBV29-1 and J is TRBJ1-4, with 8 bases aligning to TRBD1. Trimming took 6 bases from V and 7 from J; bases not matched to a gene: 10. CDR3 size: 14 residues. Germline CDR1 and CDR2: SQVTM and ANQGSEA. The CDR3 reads CSVDRQGQGEKLFF. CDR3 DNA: TGCAGCGTCGATCGACAGGGGCAGGGTGAAAAACTGTTTTTT.

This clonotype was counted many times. CDR3 DNA sequence: TGTGCCAGCTCCCGACTTGGGACTGAAGCTTTCTTT. It is translated as CASSRLGTEAFF. J is TRBJ1-1 and V is TRBV27; D ambiguous. The CDR3 consists of 12 residues. V lost 8 bases and J 5 bases, leaving 12 bases between the germline ends. Germline CDR1 is MNHEY and CDR2 is SMNVEV (reference sequence).

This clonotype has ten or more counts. The CDR3: CASSAGTGPYEQYV. The CDR3 DNA sequence: TGCGCCAGCAGCGCCGGGACAGGTCCCTACGAGCAGTACGTC. The chain carries TRBV5-1 and TRBJ2-7, with 8 positions matching TRBD1. The J segment lost 2 bases and the V segment lost 4 bases, leaving 5 bases of the junction unmatched. The CDR3 has 14 residues. Germline assignment: CDR1 SGHRS and CDR2 YFSETQ.

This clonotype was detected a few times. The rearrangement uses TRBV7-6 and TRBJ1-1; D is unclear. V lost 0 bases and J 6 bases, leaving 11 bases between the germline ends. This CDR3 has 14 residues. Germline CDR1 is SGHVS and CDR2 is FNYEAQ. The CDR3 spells CASSLAEGRAEAFF. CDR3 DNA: TGTGCCAGCAGCTTAGCGGAGGGTAGGGCTGAAGCTTTCTTT.

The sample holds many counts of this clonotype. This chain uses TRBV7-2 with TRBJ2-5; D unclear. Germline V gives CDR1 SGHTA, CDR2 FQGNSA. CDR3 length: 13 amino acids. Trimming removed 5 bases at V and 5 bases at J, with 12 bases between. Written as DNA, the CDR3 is TGTGCCAGCAGCCGCCTGACTTTCGAGACCCAGTACTTC. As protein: CASSRLTFETQYF.

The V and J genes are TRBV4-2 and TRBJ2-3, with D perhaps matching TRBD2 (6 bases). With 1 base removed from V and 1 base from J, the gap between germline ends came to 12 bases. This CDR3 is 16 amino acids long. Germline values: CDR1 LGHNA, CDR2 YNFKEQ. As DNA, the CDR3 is TGTGCCAGCAGCCAAGTGACGACGGGGGGCACAGATACGCAGTATTTT. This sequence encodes CASSQVTTGGTDTQYF.

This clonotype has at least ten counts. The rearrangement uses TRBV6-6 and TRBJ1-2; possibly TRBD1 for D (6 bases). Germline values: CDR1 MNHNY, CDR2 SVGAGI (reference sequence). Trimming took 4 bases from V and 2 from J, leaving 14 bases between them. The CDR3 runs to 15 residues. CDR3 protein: CASSFRTDLNYGYTF. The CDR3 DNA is TGTGCCAGCAGTTTCCGGACAGACCTGAACTATGGCTACACCTTC.

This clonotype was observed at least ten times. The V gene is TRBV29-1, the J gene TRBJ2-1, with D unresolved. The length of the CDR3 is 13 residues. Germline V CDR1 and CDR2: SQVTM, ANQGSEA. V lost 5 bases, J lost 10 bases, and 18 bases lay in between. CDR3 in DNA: TGCAGCGTTTTTTGGCTCAACGGTGGGGAGCAGTTCTTC. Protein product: CSVFWLNGGEQFF.

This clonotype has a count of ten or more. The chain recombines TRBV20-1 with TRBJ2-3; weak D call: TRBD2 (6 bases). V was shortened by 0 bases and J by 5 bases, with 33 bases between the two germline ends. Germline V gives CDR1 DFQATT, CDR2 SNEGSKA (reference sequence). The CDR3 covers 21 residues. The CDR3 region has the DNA TGCAGTGCTAGAGATCGGTCTAGATTGTCAGGGCGGGATCGGGTTCAAGATACGCAGTATTTT. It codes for CSARDRSRLSGRDRVQDTQYF.

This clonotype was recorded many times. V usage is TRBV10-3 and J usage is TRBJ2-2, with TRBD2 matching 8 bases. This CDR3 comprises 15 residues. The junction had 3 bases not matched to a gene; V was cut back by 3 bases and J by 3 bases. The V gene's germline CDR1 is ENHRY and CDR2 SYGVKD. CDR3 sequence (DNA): TGTGCCATCAGTGAAGGAGCGGGGGACACCGGGGAGCTGTTTTTT. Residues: CAISEGAGDTGELFF.